A single sample is the source of the 32 T cell receptor beta chains below, sequenced in a study of OX40 agonist ivuxolimab in advanced cancers. Generated by immunoSEQ multiplex PCR, the TCRdb table keeps only in-frame clones and is missing some. The sample consists of approximately 43,000 clones, 70% to 90% of them appearing once. The sequencing here drew on CD4+ or CD8+ T cells sorted from blood, taken in a trial of the OX40 agonist ivuxolimab. The origin of the receptors is an adult with an advanced solid tumor such as melanoma, head and neck, liver or kidney cancer.

The chain carries TRBV6-1 and TRBJ2-7; no reliable D call. CDR3 length: 11 residues. Between the trimmed V and J ends, which lost 8 bases and 4 bases, there was a span of 9 bases. Germline loops: CDR1 MNHNS, CDR2 SASEGT. The DNA of the CDR3 is TGTGCCAGCTCGATGTTTTACGAGCAGTACTTC. Translation: CASSMFYEQYF.

A remark on this clone: Relative to the germline gene, one junction end is altered; a read error may explain this. The J gene is TRBJ2-7, the V gene TRBV4-3; weak D call: TRBD2 (5 bases). Germline CDR1 is LGHNA and CDR2 is YSLEER. The CDR3 covers 13 residues. CDR3 DNA sequence: TGCGCCAGCAGCCGAAAAAAAGGACTCGAGCAGCGCTTC. Protein sequence: CASSRKKGLEQRF.

This chain connects TRBV11-3 to TRBJ2-1; the D call may be TRBD1 or TRBD2 (5 bases each). The V end lost 6 bases, the J end lost 8 bases, and 8 bases lay between the germline ends. CDR1 and CDR2 from the germline V gene are SGHNT and YENEEA. The CDR3 has 11 residues. CDR3 DNA sequence: TGTGCCAGCAGACGAGGGGATGAGCAGTTCTTC. Protein: CASRRGDEQFF.

This chain links TRBV7-2 with TRBJ2-3; 10 nucleotides agree with TRBD1. CDR3 length: 16 residues. Germline V gene lookup returns CDR1 SGHTA and CDR2 FQGNSA. Trimming at V came to 3 bases and at J to 1 base, leaving 4 bases not matched to a gene. CDR3 DNA: TGTGCCAGCAGCTTCGTCGGACAGGGGGGCACAGATACGCAGTATTTT. It encodes CASSFVGQGGTDTQYF.

This chain uses TRBV11-2 with TRBJ2-5, with 8 nucleotides matching TRBD1. The CDR3 sequence is 14 residues long. CDR1 and CDR2 (germline): SGHAT, FQNNGV. After removal of 7 bases from V and 4 bases from J, the junction contained 8 bases not matched to a gene. CDR3 bases: TGTGCCAGCACCCGACAGGGGTTCGGAGAGACCCAGTACTTC. As protein: CASTRQGFGETQYF.

This sequence joins TRBV11-3 and TRBJ2-5; tentative D call: TRBD1 (5 bases). The CDR3 spans 16 residues. Looked up from germline, CDR1 is SGHNT and CDR2 is YENEEA. V gave up 1 base and J gave up 0 bases, with 12 bases separating them. This chain's CDR3 is CASSLGGGGYQETQYF. DNA for the CDR3: TGTGCCAGCAGCTTAGGGGGCGGCGGTTACCAAGAGACCCAGTACTTC. The whole variable domain, filled in from reference TRBV11-3 and TRBJ2-5, reads EAGVVQSPRYKIIEKKQPVAFWCNPISGHNTLYWYLQNLGQGPELLIRYENEEAVDDSQLPKDRFSAERLKGVDSTLKIQPAELGDSAVYLCASSLGGGGYQETQYFGPGTRLLVL.

The V call is TRBV6-1, the J call TRBJ2-1; D gene uncertain. Germline values: CDR1 MNHNS, CDR2 SASEGT. The CDR3 length is 13 residues. With 3 bases removed from V and 3 bases from J, the gap between germline ends came to 6 bases. The CDR3 region has the DNA TGTGCCAGCAGTGACCCCCTCTACAATGAGCAGTTCTTC. Its translation: CASSDPLYNEQFF.

J is TRBJ1-3 and V is TRBV4-3; D may be TRBD1 (6 bases). From germline, CDR1 is LGHNA and CDR2 YSLEER. This CDR3 comprises 15 residues. The V and J ends lost 0 bases and 4 bases respectively, with 10 bases between them. CDR3 DNA: TGCGCCAGCAGCCAAGATTGGGGGCAGGGAAACACCATATATTTT. This gives the protein CASSQDWGQGNTIYF.

This sequence joins TRBV5-1 and TRBJ1-5; possibly TRBD1 for D (5 bases). V was trimmed by 2 bases and J by 5 bases, leaving 8 bases between them. The length of the CDR3 is 13 residues. Per germline, CDR1 SGHRS and CDR2 YFSETQ. CDR3 coding DNA: TGCGCCAGCAGCTTTGACAGCGATCAGCCCCAGCATTTT. Translating it yields CASSFDSDQPQHF.

The chain employs TRBV2 and TRBJ1-4, with D unclear. The CDR3 contains 13 residues. The V and J ends lost 6 bases and 5 bases respectively, with 10 bases between them. Germline CDR1 SNHLY, CDR2 FYNNEI. The CDR3 region has the DNA TGTGCCAGCAGAAACAGTTTAAATGAAAAACTGTTTTTT. Residues: CASRNSLNEKLFF. The full variable domain, completed using reference TRBV2 and TRBJ1-4, is EPEVTQTPSHQVTQMGQEVILRCVPISNHLYFYWYRQILGQKVEFLVSFYNNEISEKSEIFDDQFSVERPDGSNFTLKIRSTKLEDSAMYFCASRNSLNEKLFFGSGTQLSVL.

The V and J genes are TRBV10-3 and TRBJ2-1, with D unresolved. This CDR3 has 12 residues. V gave up 2 bases and J gave up 8 bases, with 7 bases separating them. Germline assignment: CDR1 ENHRY and CDR2 SYGVKD. As DNA, the CDR3 is TGTGCCATCAGTGAGAATAGGGATGAGCAGTTCTTC. This translates into CAISENRDEQFF.

The chain is built from TRBV25-1 and TRBJ2-5; either TRBD1 or TRBD2 may supply D (5 bases each). V was cut by 2 bases and J by 4 bases, with 11 bases left in between. This CDR3 is built from 14 residues. Germline V gene sequence: CDR1 MGHDK, CDR2 SYGVNS. The CDR3 is CASSELGEGETQYF. The DNA for the CDR3 is TGTGCCAGCAGTGAACTGGGGGAAGGAGAGACCCAGTACTTC.

This clone has just a few counts. The V and J genes are TRBV19 and TRBJ1-5; 8 nucleotides align to TRBD1. CDR1 and CDR2 from the germline V gene are LNHDA and SQIVND (reference sequence). The CDR3 totals 13 residues. V gave up 6 bases and J gave up 7 bases; unmatched junction bases: 5. CDR3 nucleotide sequence: TGTGCCAGTAGAACAGGGGGACCGCAGCCCCAGCATTTT. Its protein product is CASRTGGPQPQHF.

This rearrangement joins TRBV5-1 to TRBJ1-2; 7 bases fit TRBD1. The CDR3 extends over 14 amino acids. CDR1 and CDR2 (germline): SGHRS, YFSETQ. Trimming cost V 0 bases and J 6 bases; bases outside gene matches: 5. Here the CDR3 reads CASSLEGAMNGYTF. Here the CDR3 DNA reads TGCGCCAGCAGCTTGGAGGGGGCGATGAATGGCTACACCTTC.

The chain is built from TRBV9 and TRBJ2-3; a weak D match, TRBD2 (7 bases). Trimming cost V 0 bases and J 0 bases, with 20 bases left between them. The germline V gene has CDR1 SGDLS and CDR2 YYNGEE. CDR3 length equals 19 residues. The CDR3 sequence is CASSVAPFRGGESTDTQYF. The DNA of the CDR3 is TGTGCCAGCAGCGTAGCTCCTTTTAGGGGGGGGGAAAGCACAGATACGCAGTATTTT.

The chain recombines TRBV11-3 with TRBJ2-7; the D gene is possibly TRBD2 (6 bases). The CDR3 sequence is 13 residues long. CDR1 and CDR2 from the germline V gene are SGHNT and YENEEA. Trimming pared 0 bases from V and 4 bases from J, leaving 7 bases between. Here the CDR3 DNA reads TGTGCCAGCAGCTTAGAGCGGGGTTACGAGCAGTACTTC. Encoded protein: CASSLERGYEQYF.

The chain combines TRBV5-1 with TRBJ2-7; TRBD1 matches at 7 bases. This CDR3 is built from 16 residues. Germline V gene sequence: CDR1 SGHRS, CDR2 YFSETQ. The ends lost 4 bases at V and 2 bases at J; junction bases unmatched: 12. CDR3: CASSDDRDGRAYEQYF. For the CDR3, the DNA is TGCGCCAGCAGCGACGACAGGGACGGTAGGGCCTACGAGCAGTACTTC.

The chain couples TRBV7-9 to TRBJ2-3, with 9 bases fitting TRBD2. J lost 1 base, V lost 5 bases, and 16 bases had no gene match. The CDR3 runs to 19 residues. The germline V gene encodes CDR1 SEHNR and CDR2 FQNEAQ (reference sequence). Written as DNA, the CDR3 is TGTGCCAGCAGCCCCGGAGGGCTAGCGGGGACCCTACGCACAGATACGCAGTATTTT. Its protein is CASSPGGLAGTLRTDTQYF.

This chain uses TRBV11-2 with TRBJ1-4; TRBD1 is a possible D gene (6 bases). The CDR3 spans 16 residues. Between the trimmed V and J ends, which lost 3 bases and 8 bases, there was a span of 19 bases. The germline V gene has CDR1 SGHAT and CDR2 FQNNGV. The CDR3 sequence: CASSFGKGPGDEKLFF. The CDR3 DNA is TGTGCCAGCAGCTTCGGGAAGGGGCCAGGGGACGAAAAACTGTTTTTT. Based on the CDR3 plus reference TRBV11-2 and TRBJ1-4, the full variable domain is EAGVAQSPRYKIIEKRQSVAFWCNPISGHATLYWYQQILGQGPKLLIQFQNNGVVDDSQLPKDRFSAERLKGVDSTLKIQPAKLEDSAVYLCASSFGKGPGDEKLFFGSGTQLSVL.

This clone showed up just once. The V call is TRBV5-1, the J call TRBJ1-2, with D maybe TRBD1 (5 bases). CDR3 length: 14 residues. Germline-derived CDR1 and CDR2 are SGHRS and YFSETQ. Trimming cost V 0 bases and J 4 bases, with 10 bases left between them. This CDR3 reads CASSLGQGGYGYTF. In DNA, the CDR3 is TGCGCCAGCAGCTTGGGGCAGGGAGGCTATGGCTACACCTTC.

This clone occurred once. The chain uses TRBV7-3 and TRBJ2-1; the match to TRBD2 covers 8 bases. The CDR3 length is 17 residues. With V trimmed by 5 bases and J by 6 bases, 15 bases remained unmatched. Germline values: CDR1 SGHTA, CDR2 FQGTGA. The CDR3 sequence is CASSPREGGTSGNEQFF. CDR3 nucleotide sequence: TGTGCCAGCAGCCCGCGTGAAGGTGGGACTAGTGGCAATGAGCAGTTCTTC.

The genes are TRBV12-2 and TRBJ2-6; whether TRBD2, the table's D call, matches the DNA was not checked. TRBV12-2 is deemed a pseudogene. This CDR3 has 18 residues. The CDR3 nucleotides are TGTGCAAGTCGCTTCCGTGCTAGCGGGGGTTCTGGGGCCAACGTCCTGACTTTC. Translated: CASRFRASGGSGANVLTF.

The chain combines TRBV2 with TRBJ1-2, with D possibly TRBD1 on 5 matching bases. The CDR3 sequence is 14 residues long. Trimming took 5 bases from V and 5 from J, leaving 15 bases between them. The germline CDR1 and CDR2 sequences are SNHLY and FYNNEI. CDR3 nucleotides: TGTGCCAGCAGTTGGACTCCGGAGGGGTATGGCTACACCTTC. Translating gives CASSWTPEGYGYTF.

The chain employs TRBV6-5 and TRBJ1-2; D ambiguous. The germline V gene has CDR1 MNHEY and CDR2 SVGAGI. The CDR3 has 14 residues. The V gene lost 6 bases and the J gene lost 1 base, with 12 bases spanning the gap. The CDR3 spells CASRMGLLNYGYTF. In DNA, the CDR3 is TGTGCCAGCAGGATGGGCCTCCTTAACTATGGCTACACCTTC.

This clone was seen a few times. The gene calls are TRBV7-9 and TRBJ1-6; a possible D gene is TRBD1 (5 bases). The V end was cut by 5 bases, the J end by 8 bases, with 10 bases between. The CDR3 extends over 13 amino acids. CDR1 is SEHNR and CDR2 is FQNEAQ in the germline V gene (reference sequence). The CDR3 reads CASSPQGDSPLHF. Here the CDR3 DNA reads TGTGCCAGCAGCCCCCAAGGGGATTCACCCCTCCACTTT.

This sequence joins TRBV5-6 and TRBJ2-3, with 9 bases that match TRBD2. Germline CDR1 reads SGHDT; CDR2 reads YYEEEE. V dropped 1 base and J dropped 4; count of bases not matched to a gene: 4. This CDR3 has 15 amino acids. CDR3 DNA sequence: TGTGCCAGCAGCTTGCTAGCGGGGAGGTCAGATACGCAGTATTTT. Its translation: CASSLLAGRSDTQYF.

V gene TRBV10-3 combines with J gene TRBJ1-1; maybe TRBD1 (6 bases). The CDR3 totals 14 residues. Germline CDR1 is ENHRY and CDR2 is SYGVKD. V was trimmed by 3 bases and J by 5 bases, leaving 13 bases between them. CDR3 nucleotide sequence: TGTGCCATCAGTGACCCCAAGGGGGGGACTGAAGCTTTCTTT. Translated: CAISDPKGGTEAFF.

V usage is TRBV19 and J usage is TRBJ1-4; possible D gene TRBD1, 5 bases. Looked up from germline, CDR1 is LNHDA and CDR2 is SQIVND (reference sequence). CDR3 size: 15 residues. Trimming removed 3 bases from V and 7 bases from J, with 15 bases in between. The CDR3 coding sequence is TGTGCCAGTAGTATTAGGCGAGGGGATAGTGAAAAACTGTTTTTT. Its protein is CASSIRRGDSEKLFF.

The chain uses TRBV4-2 and TRBJ2-6; D ambiguous. The germline gives CDR1 LGHNA, CDR2 YNFKEQ. The CDR3 consists of 17 residues. Trimming took off 6 bases at V and 2 bases at J, with 17 bases between the two ends. CDR3 bases: TGTGCCAGCAGACCGTCTCAAACGAACGCTGGGGCCAACGTCCTGACTTTC. Residues: CASRPSQTNAGANVLTF.

In its sample, this clone was seen a few times. V usage is TRBV29-1 and J usage is TRBJ1-1; possibly TRBD1 for D (6 bases). The CDR3 is made up of 15 amino acids. V gave up 2 bases and J gave up 6 bases, with 19 bases separating them. Germline values: CDR1 SQVTM, CDR2 ANQGSEA. DNA of the CDR3: TGCAGCGTTGAATTAGGGGGGGGGCAAGGGCCTGAAGCTTTCTTT. Translated: CSVELGGGQGPEAFF.

This clone has only a few counts. The gene calls are TRBV11-3 and TRBJ2-1; D is perhaps TRBD1 (6 bases). Germline CDR1 and CDR2: SGHNT and YENEEA. The length of the CDR3 is 17 residues. V lost 2 bases and J 0 bases, leaving 14 bases between the germline ends. This CDR3 is CASSLFSGQNSYNEQFF. The CDR3 DNA is TGTGCCAGCAGCTTATTCTCCGGACAGAACTCCTACAATGAGCAGTTCTTC. Variable domain in full (rest from reference TRBV11-3 and TRBJ2-1): EAGVVQSPRYKIIEKKQPVAFWCNPISGHNTLYWYLQNLGQGPELLIRYENEEAVDDSQLPKDRFSAERLKGVDSTLKIQPAELGDSAVYLCASSLFSGQNSYNEQFFGPGTRLTVL.

The chain recombines TRBV11-2 with TRBJ2-3; 8 nucleotides match TRBD2. The junction had 14 bases not matched to a gene; V was cut back by 2 bases and J by 4 bases. Germline assignment: CDR1 SGHAT and CDR2 FQNNGV. The CDR3 spans 18 residues. CDR3 sequence (DNA): TGTGCCAGCAGCTTACATGGTCTAATAGCGGGGCGGCCAGATACGCAGTATTTT. Encoded protein: CASSLHGLIAGRPDTQYF.